The entry below gives a single T cell receptor (beta chain) sequence along with its context. Its antigen is still unknown. No much larger clonotype is one base removed from it; base qualities were not supplied. The data originate from a study of blood T cell repertoires in COVID-19 (dated by TCRdb to 2020 to 2021). With regard to the full study: Samples covering the acute and convalescent phases of COVID-19 were provided by collaborators in the United States, Italy and Spain. The prospective study material was composed of cDNA or gDNA derived from T cells, B-cell-depleted T cells, or PBMCs. Where available, HLA class I and class II types were obtained from metadata supplied by the sample provider rather than from assay-based typing. A freely available public database, intended as a resource for researchers studying the immune response to SARS-CoV-2, is where the repertoires were released. Subjects who had been exposed to COVID-19, were actively infected with it, or had recovered from it provided the deeply sampled blood TCRbeta repertoires that made up the dataset. The samples were drawn from the first 160 participants of the ongoing ImmuneRACE study and from about 1,200 subjects provided by 6 global collaborators. A de-identified subject ID, COVID-19 status, age in years and sex were almost always included in the sample metadata. General study outcomes and caveats: How much clinical and demographic metadata was included differed by source and by participant, and the metadata was provided uncurated.

Collaborating institutions collected whole blood in K2EDTA tubes following their own protocols. For TCRbeta analysis, collaborators shipped samples as frozen whole blood, isolated PBMCs, or DNA extracted from either of those sample types. Taken from the germline V gene, the CDR1 and CDR2 loops are MNHEY and SVGAGI. V is pared back by 7 bases and J by 5 bases, with 11 bases lying between the germline termini. The CDR3, from cysteine to phenylalanine, totals 12 residues. The kept DNA is CDR3 alone, 36 bases in frame from the first base. TCRbeta CDR3 regions were amplified from genomic DNA by means of the immunoSEQ Assay, a bias-controlled multiplex PCR. In the paper's pipeline: The number of nucleated cells in each sample was estimated by amplification of reference gene primers within the assay. To quantify the absolute abundance of each unique TCRbeta CDR3 rearrangement, sequence reads were collapsed and filtered. For each sample, productive Simpson clonality was calculated by taking the square root of Simpson's diversity index across productive rearrangements. As stored in TCRdb, this immuneACCESS dataset retains in-frame rearrangements with V and J assigned. A fraction of the clones does not appear; measured against another copy, unresolved V genes explain less than half of the discrepancy, and the remainder lacks a known reason. D and trimming come from the DNA, and the V and J calls and clone size come from that table. This sample has 70,000 or so clones in its table, and 90% of those were observed once. The ten largest make up 4.5% to 5.5% of the sample.

Input material: peripheral blood. This chain joins TRBV6-5 to TRBJ1-1; a tentative D call is TRBD1 (5 bases match). This TCR derives from a woman aged 18 to 35 with acute or convalescent COVID-19. The CDR3 protein sequence reads: CASIRGSTEAFF. The DNA sequence is as follows: TGTGCCAGCATTCGGGGGTCGACTGAAGCTTTCTTT.